Following are 22 T cell receptor beta chains from one sample sequenced in a study of cytomegalovirus exposure and HLA in healthy donors. 13 Jbeta primers and 60 Vbeta primers were used for the PCR. The method was immunoSEQ multiplex PCR; TCRdb's version includes in-frame clones alone and lacks a portion of them. This table holds 110,000 to 150,000 clones, 70% to 85% found once. Sequenced sample: PBMCs. The origin of the receptors is a male donor in good health and CMV-seronegative.

This clone appeared once. The chain recombines TRBV27 with TRBJ2-5; possibly TRBD1 for D (5 bases). Germline CDR1 is MNHEY and CDR2 is SMNVEV (reference sequence). Deletions cut 2 bases from V and 1 base from J, with 8 bases between. The CDR3 consists of 14 residues. CDR3 residues: CASSLRGPQETQYF. In DNA form, the CDR3 reads TGTGCCAGCAGTTTAAGGGGTCCCCAAGAGACCCAGTACTTC.

The chain is built from TRBV4-3 and TRBJ2-7; possible D gene TRBD1, 6 bases. This CDR3 spans 17 amino acids. V lost 0 bases and J 5 bases, leaving 20 bases between the germline ends. The V gene's germline CDR1 is LGHNA and CDR2 YSLEER. In nucleotides, the CDR3 is TGCGCCAGCAGCCAAGACCTCCAATCAGGGGAATCCGACGAGCAGTACTTC. Protein product: CASSQDLQSGESDEQYF.

Of note for this clone: Other nucleotide sequences from this sample produce the same CDR3. The chain links TRBV11-2 to TRBJ2-7; tentative D call: TRBD2 (5 bases). Germline-derived CDR1 and CDR2 are SGHAT and FQNNGV. Trimming pared 2 bases from V and 1 base from J, leaving 12 bases between. CDR3 length: 15 amino acids. The CDR3 DNA follows: TGTGCCAGCAGCTTACCCGCCAGCGGATCCTACGAGCAGTACTTC. Amino acids: CASSLPASGSYEQYF. The whole variable domain, filled in from reference TRBV11-2 and TRBJ2-7, reads EAGVAQSPRYKIIEKRQSVAFWCNPISGHATLYWYQQILGQGPKLLIQFQNNGVVDDSQLPKDRFSAERLKGVDSTLKIQPAKLEDSAVYLCASSLPASGSYEQYFGPGTRLTVT.

This chain links TRBV6-1 with TRBJ1-1; TRBD1 matches at 10 bases. With 6 bases clipped from V and 6 bases from J, the junction kept 7 bases outside the gene matches. This CDR3 is built from 14 residues. The germline CDR1 and CDR2 sequences are MNHNS and SASEGT. CDR3 in amino acids: CASRADRGPAEAFF. CDR3 in DNA: TGTGCCAGCAGAGCCGACAGGGGGCCGGCTGAAGCTTTCTTT.

V is TRBV19 and J is TRBJ2-6; weak D call: TRBD1 (6 bases). Germline V gene data show CDR1 as LNHDA and CDR2 as SQIVND (reference sequence). V dropped 5 bases and J dropped 2 bases, with 16 bases sitting between them. The CDR3 loop spans 17 amino acids. This CDR3 is CASSPHPGTTGANVLTF. Here the CDR3 DNA reads TGTGCCAGTAGTCCACACCCCGGGACAACTGGGGCCAACGTCCTGACTTTC.

The gene calls are TRBV6-5 and TRBJ2-3; weak D call: TRBD1 (5 bases). The CDR3 is 14 residues long. V lost 5 bases and J 2 bases, leaving 11 bases between the germline ends. The V gene's germline CDR1 is MNHEY and CDR2 SVGAGI. CDR3 coding DNA: TGTGCCAGCAGTCTCGACAGATACACAGATACGCAGTATTTT. It codes for CASSLDRYTDTQYF.

The V call is TRBV5-4, the J call TRBJ2-1; 8 bases line up with TRBD1. The trim removed 1 base at V and 14 bases at J, leaving 11 bases unmatched. This CDR3 region has 14 residues. Germline V gives CDR1 SGHNT, CDR2 YYREEE (reference sequence). In DNA, the CDR3 is TGTGCCAGCAGCTTGCCGGACCCGGGACAGGCAGAGTTCTTC. Translated: CASSLPDPGQAEFF.

The gene calls are TRBV6-4 and TRBJ2-6; TRBD2 is a possible D gene (5 bases). Trimming shortened V by 7 bases and J by 2 bases, and 18 bases separated the two germline ends. Looked up from germline, CDR1 is MRHNA and CDR2 is SNTAGT. The CDR3 consists of 17 residues. The CDR3 sequence: CASTMDAGGTGANVLTF. CDR3 DNA: TGTGCCAGCACCATGGACGCTGGAGGCACTGGGGCCAACGTCCTGACTTTC.

This chain joins TRBV19 and TRBJ2-3, with 10 bases fitting TRBD1. Germline V CDR1 and CDR2: LNHDA, SQIVND (reference sequence). J was trimmed by 2 bases and V by 0 bases; bases with no gene match: 5. The CDR3 runs 17 residues. The CDR3 coding sequence is TGTGCCAGTAGTATAGACCCGGACAGGGGGGACACAGATACGCAGTATTTT. It translates to CASSIDPDRGDTDTQYF.

The rearrangement uses TRBV13 and TRBJ2-3, with TRBD2 identical over 16 bases. J was trimmed by 1 base and V by 4 bases; bases with no gene match: 8. Germline V lookup: CDR1 PRHDT, CDR2 FYEKMQ (reference sequence). This CDR3 comprises 19 residues. CDR3 bases: TGTGCCAGCAGCTCCATGGGACTAGCGGGAGGGATGGGCACAGATACGCAGTATTTT. Translation gives CASSSMGLAGGMGTDTQYF.

The chain uses TRBV14 and TRBJ2-2, with 7 bases identical to TRBD1. The CDR3 has 17 amino acids. The germline V gene encodes CDR1 SGHDN and CDR2 FVKESK. V was clipped by 4 bases and J by 0 bases; unmatched bases: 8. The CDR3 sequence is CASSPTGWITNTGELFF. The CDR3 nucleotides are TGTGCCAGCAGCCCGACAGGGTGGATAACGAACACCGGGGAGCTGTTTTTT.

As concerns this clone: The same CDR3 can be traced to other DNA sequences in this sample. The chain links TRBV7-9 to TRBJ1-2; 7 bases align to TRBD1. The CDR3 extends over 13 amino acids. J gave up 4 bases and V 3 bases, and 2 bases lay outside the gene matches. In germline, CDR1 is SEHNR, CDR2 FQNEAQ (reference sequence). The CDR3 coding sequence is TGTGCCAGCAGCTTCGGGACAGCCTATGGCTACACCTTC. Amino acids: CASSFGTAYGYTF.

This clone has a handful of counts. V and J are TRBV27 and TRBJ1-3; D call uncertain. The CDR3 loop spans 17 amino acids. CDR1 is MNHEY and CDR2 is SMNVEV in the germline V gene (reference sequence). The V gene lost 5 bases and the J gene lost 3 bases, with 20 bases spanning the gap. The CDR3 reads CASSPQGGRFFGNTIYF. CDR3 DNA: TGTGCCAGCAGTCCCCAAGGAGGGAGGTTTTTTGGAAACACCATATATTTT.

The V and J genes are TRBV5-1 and TRBJ2-2, with D possibly being TRBD2 (6 bases). Germline CDR1 is SGHRS and CDR2 is YFSETQ. V was pared by 5 bases and J by 1 base, with 12 bases between. This CDR3 is 15 amino acids long. CDR3 amino acids: CASSSGGRNTGELFF. The CDR3 DNA reads TGCGCCAGCAGTTCCGGGGGAAGGAACACCGGGGAGCTGTTTTTT.

This clone was recorded only once. V is TRBV11-2 and J is TRBJ1-2; D is unresolved. V was pared by 4 bases and J by 8 bases, with 17 bases between. The CDR3 spans 14 residues. Per germline, CDR1 SGHAT and CDR2 FQNNGV. The CDR3 here is CASSSRRGPRGYTF. As DNA, the CDR3 is TGTGCCAGCAGCTCCCGTAGAGGGCCTCGAGGCTACACCTTC.

A single count supports this clone. The CDR3 nucleotides are TGCGCCAGCAGCCAAGTGAGGAACACTGAAGCTTTCTTT. It codes for CASSQVRNTEAFF. The V call is TRBV4-3, the J call TRBJ1-1; D unresolved. The ends were cut back, 1 base at V and 1 base at J, with 4 bases in the middle. The CDR3 sequence is 13 residues long. Germline V lookup: CDR1 LGHNA, CDR2 YSLEER.

The chain uses TRBV19 and TRBJ1-1, with unresolved D. V was trimmed by 5 bases and J by 2 bases, leaving 9 bases between them. This CDR3 spans 13 amino acids. Germline CDR1 is LNHDA and CDR2 is SQIVND (reference sequence). The chain's CDR3 is CASSSLANTEAFF. Written as DNA, the CDR3 is TGTGCCAGTAGTTCCCTGGCAAACACTGAAGCTTTCTTT.

The chain is built from TRBV30 and TRBJ1-4; the D gene is possibly TRBD1 (5 bases). Trimming left V 1 base short and J 5 bases short, with 14 bases between. The CDR3 loop spans 15 amino acids. CDR1 and CDR2 from the germline V gene are GTSNPN and SVGIG (reference sequence). Here the CDR3 DNA reads TGTGCCTGGAGTGATCAGGGCGGGGGAAATGAAAAACTGTTTTTT. This encodes CAWSDQGGGNEKLFF.

The gene calls are TRBV9 and TRBJ2-5; 10 bases line up with TRBD2. V lost 2 bases and J lost 2; bases outside the gene matches: 6. There are 16 residues in the CDR3. CDR1 is SGDLS and CDR2 is YYNGEE in the germline V gene. The DNA for the CDR3 is TGTGCCAGCAGCGTCACTCCTAGCGGGAGTCAAGAGACCCAGTACTTC. Translation: CASSVTPSGSQETQYF.

The rearrangement links TRBV7-9 to TRBJ2-2; 7 bases are shared with TRBD2. The CDR3 has 17 residues. In germline, CDR1 is SEHNR, CDR2 FQNEAQ (reference sequence). V dropped 5 bases and J dropped 4; count of bases not matched to a gene: 13. The CDR3 sequence: CASSTVLTREGTGELFF. The CDR3 nucleotides read TGTGCCAGCAGCACCGTGCTGACTAGGGAGGGCACCGGGGAGCTGTTTTTT.

The V and J genes are TRBV7-2 and TRBJ2-7; 7 nucleotides align to TRBD1. Germline CDR1 SGHTA, CDR2 FQGNSA. This CDR3 has 13 residues. After removal of 4 bases from V and 4 bases from J, the junction contained 4 bases not matched to a gene. The CDR3: CASSSTGVYEQYF. CDR3 in DNA: TGTGCCAGCAGCTCAACAGGGGTGTACGAGCAGTACTTC.

The rearrangement links TRBV9 to TRBJ2-1, with 7 bases identical to TRBD2. Losses at the gene ends were 2 bases for V and 2 bases for J; bases not matched to a gene: 7. This CDR3 is 16 amino acids long. CDR1 and CDR2 (germline): SGDLS, YYNGEE. Here the CDR3 reads CASSVVAGDAYNEQFF. CDR3 DNA: TGTGCCAGCAGCGTGGTTGCGGGGGATGCCTACAATGAGCAGTTCTTC.